The entry below describes one T cell receptor beta chain. Its antigen is still unknown. Per-nucleotide qualities are absent, and no much larger clonotype sits a single base away. In the prospective study, participants were roughly 18 to 100 years old, resided in 20 to 30 geographic areas of the United States, and were enrolled through a virtual design. In the prospective study, participants were assigned to cohorts based on the clinical history participants reported in a screening survey and a study questionnaire. For ImmuneRACE Cohort 3, a participant was defined as recovered based on two consecutive negative NP/OP PCR tests, clearance by a healthcare professional, or resolution of symptoms. Mobile phlebotomists in the prospective study collected whole blood, serum and a nasopharyngeal or oropharyngeal swab from every participant. Participants in the prospective study had the option to provide additional blood draws and questionnaires over a roughly 2-month period. Before DNA extraction, prospective study blood samples were shipped either frozen or at room temperature.

The sample is drawn from a study of blood T cell repertoires in COVID-19 (dated by TCRdb to between 2020 and 2021). As for the study more broadly: Collaborator samples came from the United States, Italy and Spain and covered acute and convalescent phases of COVID-19. Deeply sampled blood TCRbeta repertoires from subjects exposed to, actively infected with, or recovered from COVID-19 were included in the dataset. The samples were drawn from the first 160 participants of the ongoing ImmuneRACE study and from 1,254 subjects provided by 6 global collaborators. Nearly every sample came with metadata listing a de-identified subject ID, COVID-19 status, age in years and sex. A freely available public database, intended as a resource for researchers studying the immune response to SARS-CoV-2, is where the repertoires were released. The material from the prospective study consisted of cDNA or gDNA derived from T cells, B-cell-depleted T cells, or PBMCs. Where available, HLA class I and class II types were taken from metadata supplied by the sample provider and were not determined by assay-based typing.

The immunoSEQ Assay, a bias-controlled multiplex PCR, was used to amplify TCRbeta CDR3 regions from genomic DNA. As for the original processing: Within the assay, amplification of reference gene primers was used to estimate how many nucleated cells each sample contained. To quantify the absolute abundance of each unique TCRbeta CDR3 rearrangement, sequence reads were collapsed and filtered. For each sample, productive Simpson clonality was calculated by taking the square root of Simpson's diversity index across productive rearrangements. The table comes from immuneACCESS by way of TCRdb, which keeps in-frame sequences with V and J called. Part of the clones is missing from these tables; in studies checked, under half for an unresolved V gene and the rest for unknown reasons. V, J and clone size are taken as reported in that table, and D and trimming were inferred from the DNA itself. The sample yields around 280,000 clones; roughly 89% were counted once. 1.7% of the sample lies in the top ten.

V ends up 5 bases short and J 13 bases short, with an unmatched junction base count of 8. The CDR3 contains 12 residues, cysteine and phenylalanine counted. Of the read, only the CDR3 DNA is kept; its 36 bases are in frame from base 1. The research as a whole found: How much clinical and demographic metadata was included differed by source and by participant, and the metadata was provided uncurated.

The sequence derives from a woman between 40 and 50 years old who had recovered from COVID-19. The V gene is TRBV12-3 or TRBV12-4 and the J gene is TRBJ2-1; TRBD2 lines up with 7 middle nucleotides. Source material: PBMCs or T cells enriched from blood (not recorded which). The nucleotide sequence reads as follows: TGTGCCAGCAGTCCCCCAGCGGGGAAACAGTTCTTC. Protein translation: CASSPPAGKQFF.